This is a list of T cell receptor beta chains from one sample in a study of T-cell memory formation after mild COVID-19. TCRdb passed the 5' RACE reads through MiXCR, listing each CDR3 protein once. Among approximately 350,000 distinct CDR3 sequences listed, around 14% were seen once. Material for sequencing was PBMCs or a T cell subset sorted from them (not recorded which). The receptors originated from a man younger than 30 who had mild COVID-19 (a few samples of this study predate the infection). Cell type and time point are not known. The CDR3 runs from the conserved cysteine through the conserved F or W. The order of the fields is D gene, J gene, clone size, V gene, CDR3 DNA, CDR3 protein. A D gene is named only where the DNA matches it firmly. Only part of the rows carry a size: once, few, many, or a class if the clone is expanded.

TRBD1	TRBJ1-1	many	TRBV5-1	TGCGCCAGCACCTATCGACAGGGGCTTAACACTGAAGCTTTCTTT	CASTYRQGLNTEAFF
TRBD1	TRBJ2-7	few	TRBV5-1	TGCGCCAGCAGCTTTTCGGGACAGGGACTCCTGGGGCAGTACTTC	CASSFSGQGLLGQYF
-	TRBJ2-1	few	TRBV11-1	TGTGCCAGCAGCTTCTGGGGGGTGGACAGCTCCTACAATGAGCAGTTCTTC	CASSFWGVDSSYNEQFF
TRBD2	TRBJ2-2	few	TRBV4-3	TGCGCCAGCAGCCAAGACAGGACTAGGAGGACCGGGGAGCTGTTTTTT	CASSQDRTRRTGELFF
-	TRBJ2-7	-	TRBV5-4	TGTGCCAGCAGAAAGGACCTCACACTGTACGAGCAGTACTTC	CASRKDLTLYEQYF
-	TRBJ1-2	-	TRBV20-1	TGCAGTGCTTATTATTCTGGAGGTGGCTACACCTTC	CSAYYSGGGYTF
-	TRBJ1-1	-	TRBV23-1	TGCGCCAGCAGGAGAAAACAGGGCGGGAACACTGAAGCTTTCTTT	CASRRKQGGNTEAFF
TRBD1	TRBJ1-3	-	TRBV7-9	TGTGCCAGCAGCGCCCGGGACAGGGAGCTTGGGGACACCATATATTTT	CASSARDRELGDTIYF
-	TRBJ2-1	-	TRBV7-3	TGTGCCAGCAGCCCGATGTCCACTATGCAAAGCAATGAGCAGTTCTTC	CASSPMSTMQSNEQFF
-	TRBJ2-3	many	TRBV4-3	TGCGCCAGCAGCCAAGCGAGAATGGACGGACGTAACACAGATACGCAGTATTTT	CASSQARMDGRNTDTQYF
-	TRBJ1-2	few	TRBV18	TGTGCCAGCTCACCCGACGGTATTCGGGGCTACACCTTC	CASSPDGIRGYTF
TRBD1	TRBJ1-2	-	TRBV12-3/TRBV12-4	TGTGCCAGCACTTTTGCCCAGGGGGCAAACTATGGCTACACCTTC	CASTFAQGANYGYTF
-	TRBJ1-5	-	TRBV15	TGTGCCACCAGCAGAGCAGGGGAGGGTTGGGATCAGCCCCAGCATTTT	CATSRAGEGWDQPQHF
TRBD2	TRBJ2-3	few	TRBV7-3	TGTGCCAGCAGCTTAACTAGCGGGGGAGGCACAGATACGCAGTATTTT	CASSLTSGGGTDTQYF
-	TRBJ1-3	few	TRBV4-3	TGCGCCAGCAGCCAACTCCTAGGGACTCTCTCTGGAAACACCATATATTTT	CASSQLLGTLSGNTIYF
-	TRBJ1-5	-	TRBV27	TGTGCCAGCAGTTTGGCAGGGGTCCAGCCCCAGCATTTT	CASSLAGVQPQHF
-	TRBJ1-6	few	TRBV20-1	TGCAGTGCTAGAGATCGCCGGGCATCACCCCTCCACTTT	CSARDRRASPLHF
-	TRBJ2-5	few	TRBV5-1	TGCGCCAGCAGCGTCGAGGTCATCGGAACCCAGTACTTC	CASSVEVIGTQYF
TRBD2	TRBJ2-2	-	TRBV5-6	TGTGCCAGCAGCTTGTTAATAAGGCCGGGGGGAAGGTCCGACACCGGGGAGCTGTTTTTT	CASSLLIRPGGRSDTGELFF
-	TRBJ1-5	-	TRBV20-1	TGCAGTGCGGCGGGTAGGATGGAGCAAGGGCAGCCCCAGCATTTT	CSAAGRMEQGQPQHF
-	TRBJ1-2	-	TRBV20-1	TGCAGTGCTAGAGCTGGGTTCTATGGCTACACCTTC	CSARAGFYGYTF
-	TRBJ1-1	few	TRBV7-9	TGTGCCAGCAGCTTAACCCCGGACGAGAGGAACACTGAAGCTTTCTTT	CASSLTPDERNTEAFF
-	TRBJ1-5	-	TRBV19	TGTGCCAGTACCACTGGGGACGGTCATAGCAATCAGCCCCAGCATTTT	CASTTGDGHSNQPQHF
TRBD1	TRBJ1-2	-	TRBV7-2	TGTGCCAGCAGCTACCCCGGGACAGACTATGGCTACACCTTC	CASSYPGTDYGYTF
-	TRBJ2-2	-	TRBV15	TGTGCCATTACAGATCAGAACACCGGGGAGCTGTTTTTT	CAITDQNTGELFF
TRBD2	TRBJ2-3	-	TRBV7-2	TGTGCCAGCAGCTTCGCGGGCGGGGGGGCCACAGATACGCAGTATTTT	CASSFAGGGATDTQYF
-	TRBJ2-1	few	TRBV11-2	TGTGCCAGCAGCTTTGTCCCCGGGGTCCCAGGGTACAATGAGCAGTTCTTC	CASSFVPGVPGYNEQFF
TRBD2	TRBJ2-7	-	TRBV4-1	TGCGCCAGCAGCCAAGGGGTCTGGCTAGCGGGGGCCGCAGGAGTTTACGAGCAGTACTTC	CASSQGVWLAGAAGVYEQYF
TRBD2	TRBJ2-5	few	TRBV11-1	TGTGCCAGCAGCCTCGTTTGGGGGGGCCAAGAGACCCAGTACTTC	CASSLVWGGQETQYF
-	TRBJ1-5	many	TRBV6-6	TGTGCCAGCAGCGAGGGATCCGGGGCCCAGCATTTT	CASSEGSGAQHF
TRBD1	TRBJ2-7	many	TRBV4-2	TGTGCCAGCAGCCATGGGGACAGTTCGGTCTACGAGCAGTACTTC	CASSHGDSSVYEQYF
-	TRBJ2-7	-	TRBV29-1	TGCAGCGTTTCCGACAGCTACGAGCAGTACTTC	CSVSDSYEQYF